The 18 T cell receptor beta chains below were found in one sample sequenced in a study of beta chain features in type 1 diabetes. Sequencing targeted expressed TCRB transcripts, as all isolated RNA had been reverse transcribed. This table comes from immunoSEQ multiplex PCR, and its TCRdb copy is limited to in-frame clones, with some not included. This sample has 150,000 to 200,000 clones, with approximately 8.7% found just once. Their target antigens are unknown. Findings and limits, study-wide: A moderate, significant TCRB CDR3 shortening appeared in type 1 diabetes across four CD4+ subsets.

Sequenced material: central memory CD4+ T cells from blood. All receptors come from a woman aged 30 to 39 with type 1 diabetes.

The chain carries TRBV21-1 and TRBJ2-2; TRBD2, the table's D call, lacks a check against the DNA. TRBV21-1 is designated a pseudogene. The CDR3 consists of 16 residues. CDR3 nucleotides: TGTGCCAGCAGCAAAGTTCGGGAGGGGGTCACCGGGGAGCTGTTTTTT. This codes for CASSKVREGVTGELFF.

This clone was seen more than once but under ten times. The chain couples TRBV29-1 to TRBJ2-1, with 7 bases that match TRBD2. The CDR3 spans 16 residues. With 5 bases clipped from V and 0 bases from J, the junction kept 10 bases outside the gene matches. Germline lookup yields CDR1 SQVTM and CDR2 ANQGSEA. CDR3 protein: CSVLGGGTASYNEQFF. The CDR3 bases are TGCAGCGTTCTCGGGGGAGGGACTGCCTCCTACAATGAGCAGTTCTTC.

This rearrangement joins TRBV28 to TRBJ2-7; 10 bases align to TRBD2. The CDR3 contains 16 residues. V was clipped by 4 bases and J by 2 bases; unmatched bases: 8. Germline-derived CDR1 and CDR2 are MDHEN and SYDVKM. The CDR3 is CASSSPGTSATYEQYF. The CDR3 DNA sequence: TGTGCCAGCAGTTCACCCGGGACTAGCGCAACCTACGAGCAGTACTTC.

The CDR3 loop is CASNDPGDPETDTQYF. CDR3 coding DNA: TGTGCCAGCAACGACCCGGGGGACCCAGAGACAGATACGCAGTATTTT. The J gene is TRBJ2-3, the V gene TRBV9, with D perhaps TRBD2 (6 bases). The V end was cut by 6 bases, the J end by 3 bases, with 20 bases between. In germline, CDR1 is SGDLS, CDR2 YYNGEE. This CDR3 contains 16 residues.

This chain joins TRBV7-3 and TRBJ2-3; TRBD1 is a possible D gene (5 bases). Trimming stripped 4 bases from V and 7 bases from J, with 12 bases between. The CDR3 spans 13 residues. Germline lookup yields CDR1 SGHTA and CDR2 FQGTGA. The CDR3 here is CASSSRQINTQYF. As DNA, the CDR3 is TGTGCCAGCAGCTCCAGACAGATCAATACGCAGTATTTT.

V usage is TRBV29-1 and J usage is TRBJ2-1; 9 nucleotides align to TRBD2. There are 13 residues in the CDR3. Germline lookup yields CDR1 SQVTM and CDR2 ANQGSEA. After removal of 6 bases from V and 2 bases from J, the junction contained 2 bases not matched to a gene. The CDR3 DNA reads as TGCAGCGTAGCGGGAGGAGCCTACAATGAGCAGTTCTTC. Protein sequence: CSVAGGAYNEQFF.

The sample holds many counts of this clone. The genes are TRBV4-1 and TRBJ1-2; TRBD1 might be the D (5 bases). The CDR3 is 15 residues long. Germline loops: CDR1 MGHRA, CDR2 YSYEKL. The germline V and J ends were trimmed by 4 bases and 5 bases, with 17 bases remaining between them. The CDR3 coding sequence is TGCGCCAGCAGCCCGGTGGCAGGGCAATGGTATGGCTACACCTTC. Residues: CASSPVAGQWYGYTF.

V is TRBV27 and J is TRBJ2-3; D possibly corresponds to TRBD2 (6 bases). Germline lookup yields CDR1 MNHEY and CDR2 SMNVEV (reference sequence). V was clipped by 5 bases and J by 5 bases, with 14 bases between them. The CDR3 covers 14 residues. The chain's CDR3 is CASSLRLVGDTQYF. The CDR3 coding sequence is TGTGCCAGCAGTCTCAGACTAGTGGGAGATACGCAGTATTTT.

This clone turned up a few times. The chain uses TRBV30 and TRBJ1-1; D is uncertain. The CDR3 contains 11 residues. V dropped 3 bases and J dropped 10 bases, with 12 bases sitting between them. Germline-derived CDR1 and CDR2 are GTSNPN and SVGIG (reference sequence). CDR3 in amino acids: CAWRREIGAFF. CDR3 in DNA: TGTGCCTGGAGGAGGGAGATTGGAGCTTTCTTT.

The CDR3 sequence is CASSPWERGTTNTGELFF. CDR3 sequence (DNA): TGCGCCAGCAGCCCTTGGGAGAGGGGGACTACTAACACCGGGGAGCTGTTTTTT. This chain links TRBV4-1 with TRBJ2-2, with a possible D match to TRBD2 (7 bases). Trimming took off 4 bases at V and 2 bases at J, with 20 bases between the two ends. The CDR3 loop spans 18 amino acids. From germline, CDR1 is MGHRA and CDR2 YSYEKL.

This chain joins TRBV29-1 and TRBJ1-1, with D perhaps matching TRBD1 (5 bases). Trimming left V 4 bases short and J 4 bases short, with 16 bases between. The length of the CDR3 is 14 residues. CDR1 SQVTM and CDR2 ANQGSEA come from the germline V gene. The CDR3 DNA reads as TGCAGCGTTGTAGGGGCGTTTAAGAGCACTGAAGCTTTCTTT. Its protein product is CSVVGAFKSTEAFF.

This clone was seen a handful of times. The chain employs TRBV5-6 and TRBJ2-3; tentatively, D is TRBD1 (6 bases). Germline V gene sequence: CDR1 SGHDT, CDR2 YYEEEE. This CDR3 is 14 amino acids long. The V gene lost 1 base and the J gene lost 2 bases, with 8 bases spanning the gap. Written as DNA, the CDR3 is TGTGCCAGCAGCTTGAGGGGGACCACAGATACGCAGTATTTT. Its translation is CASSLRGTTDTQYF. Together with reference TRBV5-6 and TRBJ2-3, the CDR3 gives the full variable domain: DAGVTQSPTHLIKTRGQQVTLRCSPKSGHDTVSWYQQALGQGPQFIFQYYEEEERQRGNFPDRFSGHQFPNYSSELNVNALLLGDSALYLCASSLRGTTDTQYFGPGTRLTVL.

In this sample, this clone turned up a few times. The CDR3 loop is CASSTGGVDSLAEAFF. The CDR3 nucleotides are TGCGCCAGCAGCACGGGAGGGGTGGACAGTTTGGCTGAAGCTTTCTTT. The chain uses TRBV5-1 and TRBJ1-1; D is possibly TRBD1 (6 bases). The CDR3 contains 16 residues. V was shortened by 4 bases and J by 6 bases, with 22 bases between the two germline ends. The V gene's germline CDR1 is SGHRS and CDR2 YFSETQ.

The chain uses TRBV14 and TRBJ2-6; no clear D gene. In germline, CDR1 is SGHDN, CDR2 FVKESK. This CDR3 has 14 amino acids. The V and J ends lost 4 bases and 0 bases respectively, with 4 bases between them. CDR3 sequence: CASSPVSGANVLTF. The DNA for the CDR3 is TGTGCCAGCAGCCCTGTCTCTGGGGCCAACGTCCTGACTTTC.

The rearrangement joins TRBV4-2 to TRBJ2-3, with 9 bases fitting TRBD2. V dropped 5 bases and J dropped 4; count of bases not matched to a gene: 7. CDR1 is LGHNA, CDR2 YNFKEQ, per germline. The CDR3 loop spans 15 amino acids. CDR3 coding DNA: TGTGCCAGCAGCTGGGGTAGCGGGAGTCCAGATACGCAGTATTTT. Translation gives CASSWGSGSPDTQYF.

This clone has a handful of counts. This chain links TRBV7-9 with TRBJ2-7, with a tentative D call TRBD1 (6 bases). From germline, CDR1 is SEHNR and CDR2 FQNEAQ (reference sequence). There are 15 residues in the CDR3. The germline V and J ends were trimmed by 2 bases and 2 bases, with 13 bases remaining between them. The CDR3 region is CASSLSWGQPYEQYF. The DNA of the CDR3 is TGTGCCAGCAGCTTATCCTGGGGGCAGCCCTACGAGCAGTACTTC.

The CDR3 DNA follows: TGTGCCAGCAGCCCAGGACAGGGAATCACTGAAGCTTTCTTT. It translates to CASSPGQGITEAFF. This chain links TRBV7-9 with TRBJ1-1; 8 nucleotides agree with TRBD1. The germline CDR1 and CDR2 sequences are SEHNR and FQNEAQ (reference sequence). Unmatched junction bases numbered 6, after V lost 5 bases and J lost 4 bases. The CDR3 loop spans 14 amino acids.

This clone was observed a handful of times. The chain recombines TRBV5-1 with TRBJ1-1, with a tentative D call TRBD1 (5 bases). From germline, CDR1 is SGHRS and CDR2 YFSETQ. V lost 1 base and J lost 3, with 10 bases in between. The CDR3 totals 14 residues. CDR3 sequence (DNA): TGCGCCAGCAGCTTGTCCCAGGGATACACTGAAGCTTTCTTT. This sequence encodes CASSLSQGYTEAFF.